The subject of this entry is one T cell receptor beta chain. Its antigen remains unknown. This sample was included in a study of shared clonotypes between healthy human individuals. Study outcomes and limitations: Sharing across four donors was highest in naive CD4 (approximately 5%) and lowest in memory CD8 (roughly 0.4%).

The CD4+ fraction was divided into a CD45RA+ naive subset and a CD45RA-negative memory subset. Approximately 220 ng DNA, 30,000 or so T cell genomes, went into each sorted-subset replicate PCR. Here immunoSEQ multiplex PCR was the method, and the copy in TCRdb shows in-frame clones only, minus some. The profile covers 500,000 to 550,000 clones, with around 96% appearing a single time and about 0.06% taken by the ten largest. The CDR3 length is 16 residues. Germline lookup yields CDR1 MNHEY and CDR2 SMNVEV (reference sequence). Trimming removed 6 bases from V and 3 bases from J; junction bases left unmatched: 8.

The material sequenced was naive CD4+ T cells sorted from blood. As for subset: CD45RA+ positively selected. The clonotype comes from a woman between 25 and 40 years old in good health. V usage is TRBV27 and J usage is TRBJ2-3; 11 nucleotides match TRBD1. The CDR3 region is CASRMTGQGGTDTQYF. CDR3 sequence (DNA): TGTGCCAGCAGAATGACGGGACAGGGGGGGACAGATACGCAGTATTTT.